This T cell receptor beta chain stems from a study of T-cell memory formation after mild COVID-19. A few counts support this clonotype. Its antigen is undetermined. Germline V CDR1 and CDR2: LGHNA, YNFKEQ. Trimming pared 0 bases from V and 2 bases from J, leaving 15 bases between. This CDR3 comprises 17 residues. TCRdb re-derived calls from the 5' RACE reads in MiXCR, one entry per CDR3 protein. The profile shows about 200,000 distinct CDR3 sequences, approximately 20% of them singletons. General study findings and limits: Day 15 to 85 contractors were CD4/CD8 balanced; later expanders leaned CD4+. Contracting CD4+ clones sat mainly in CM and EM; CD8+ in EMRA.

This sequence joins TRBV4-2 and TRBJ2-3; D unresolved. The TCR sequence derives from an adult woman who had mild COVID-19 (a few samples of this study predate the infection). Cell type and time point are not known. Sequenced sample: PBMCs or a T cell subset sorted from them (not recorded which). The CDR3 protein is CASSQEVLTPATDTQYF. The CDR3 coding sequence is TGTGCCAGCAGCCAAGAGGTGCTAACCCCTGCCACAGATACGCAGTATTTT.